The rows below give T cell receptor beta chains drawn from one sample of a study of early T cells in non-severe SARS-CoV-2 infection. Using its own MiXCR run on the 5' RACE reads, TCRdb lists one record per CDR3 protein. The sample contains roughly 41,000 distinct CDR3 sequences, 5.8% of which appear only once. The sequencing sample was made of whole blood. These receptors were obtained from an adult who was a healthcare worker with PCR-confirmed SARS-CoV-2 infection or an uninfected control (not recorded which). Both conserved end residues are part of each CDR3. A D gene is named only where the DNA matches it firmly. Some rows have no size entry. The others give once, few or many, or a class for an expanded clone.

J gene | clone size | V gene | D gene | CDR3 DNA | CDR3 protein
TRBJ1-2 | many | TRBV5-1 | . | TGCGCCAGCAGCTTGGAGGTGGGAATATCACGGGTTTATGGCTACACCTTC | CASSLEVGISRVYGYTF
TRBJ2-1 | medium-sized | TRBV7-2 | TRBD2 | TGTGCCAGCAGCTTAGTACCTAGCGGGGGCCGTGAGCAGTTCTTC | CASSLVPSGGREQFF
TRBJ1-1 | many | TRBV30 | . | TGTGCCCGTAGTGACGGGAACACTGAAGCTTTCTTT | CARSDGNTEAFF
TRBJ2-7 | many | TRBV7-2 | . | TGTGCCAGCAGCTTAAGAGGTGGGGGCACCTACGAGCAGTACTTC | CASSLRGGGTYEQYF
TRBJ2-1 | few | TRBV4-2 | TRBD1 | TGTGCCAGCAGCCAAGATCAAGGGACAGGGAAGAATGAGCAGTTCTTC | CASSQDQGTGKNEQFF
TRBJ1-3 | . | TRBV7-2 | TRBD1 | TGTGCCAGCAGGGGGACAGGGGGTGGAAACACCATATATTTT | CASRGTGGGNTIYF
TRBJ2-1 | many | TRBV20-1 | TRBD2 | TGCAGTGCTAGACTAGCGGGGGCCTACAATGAGCAGTTCTTC | CSARLAGAYNEQFF
TRBJ1-3 | many | TRBV20-1 | . | TGCAGTGCTAGAGGGTACTCTGGAAACACCATATATTTT | CSARGYSGNTIYF
TRBJ1-1 | many | TRBV7-9 | TRBD1 | TGTGCCAGCAGCCCGATCGCCGAGACAGGGAGCGCTGAAGCTTTCTTT | CASSPIAETGSAEAFF
TRBJ2-3 | many | TRBV6-5 | TRBD2 | TGTGCCAGCAGCCGGACTAGCGGGGGACCCCGCACAGATACGCAGTATTTT | CASSRTSGGPRTDTQYF
TRBJ2-7 | many | TRBV29-1 | TRBD2 | TGCAGCGTTGAGTCGGCGGGGGACTACGAGCAGTACTTC | CSVESAGDYEQYF
TRBJ1-1 | many | TRBV18 | . | TGTGCCAGCTCACCACGGGAGTACACTGAAGCTTTCTTT | CASSPREYTEAFF
TRBJ2-2 | many | TRBV7-8 | . | TGTGCCAGCAGCTTTTTTGGGGGTGATACCGGGGAGCTGTTTTTT | CASSFFGGDTGELFF
TRBJ1-2 | many | TRBV6-1 | . | TGTGCCAGCAGTGGACAGGTCTATGGCTACACCTTC | CASSGQVYGYTF
TRBJ2-5 | . | TRBV18 | TRBD1 | TGTGCCAGCTCACGTCAGGGGGCAGGAGAGACCCAGTACTTC | CASSRQGAGETQYF
TRBJ1-3 | many | TRBV7-2 | . | TGTGCCAGCAGCACAGGGTTTTATGGAAACACCATATATTTT | CASSTGFYGNTIYF
TRBJ1-5 | many | TRBV6-2/TRBV6-3 | TRBD1 | TGTGCCAGCAGTTACAGGAGGGGGCCTGGCAATCAGCCCCAGCATTTT | CASSYRRGPGNQPQHF
TRBJ2-7 | many | TRBV4-1 | TRBD1 | TGCGCCAGCAGCCGCGGACAGGGGGCCCTCTCCTACGAGCAGTACTTC | CASSRGQGALSYEQYF
TRBJ2-7 | few | TRBV6-2/TRBV6-3 | . | TGTGCCAGCAGCACTTACCCCTACGAGCAGTACTTC | CASSTYPYEQYF
TRBJ1-1 | many | TRBV29-1 | TRBD1 | TGCAGCGTTGCGACAGGGATCACTGAAGCTTTCTTT | CSVATGITEAFF
TRBJ2-7 | many | TRBV18 | . | TGTGCCAGCTCGGGGCGCGGGGTCTACGAGCAGTACTTC | CASSGRGVYEQYF
TRBJ1-4 | many | TRBV12-3/TRBV12-4 | TRBD1 | TGTGCCAGCAGCCCCGGACAGGGAAATGAAAAACTGTTTTTT | CASSPGQGNEKLFF
TRBJ1-6 | few | TRBV7-9 | TRBD1 | TGTGCCAGCAGCGCCGGACAGGGCAGTTCACCCCTCCACTTT | CASSAGQGSSPLHF